This TCR beta chain was sequenced during a study of T cell responses to AZD1222 COVID-19 vaccine. Trimming took 0 bases from V and 2 from J, leaving 8 bases between them. The CDR3 extends over 15 amino acids. Germline-derived CDR1 and CDR2 are LGHNA and YSLEER. The assay was immunoSEQ multiplex PCR, and TCRdb's table has in-frame clones only and misses some. The repertoire includes 15,000 to 20,000 clones, roughly 80% of them detected once, and 21% sits in the top ten. To note about this clone: Its specificity is not known.

Study-wide results and caveats: CD4 TCRs covered the whole spike, strongest at regions 160-218 and 743-854. Clonal diversity may have been underestimated in mostly white British donors. Repertoires were obtained solely post-peak T cell response. The study reported that nearly half of spike-specific TCRs target unmutated variant regions.

This receptor was identified in an adult who received the AZD1222 COVID-19 vaccine. The V and J genes are TRBV4-3 and TRBJ2-1, with D perhaps matching TRBD1 (5 bases). The source material was peripheral blood, sampled 28 days after the second AZD1222 dose. CDR3 sequence reads: CASSQDRAPYNEQFF. CDR3 nucleotide sequence: TGCGCCAGCAGCCAAGACAGGGCCCCCTACAATGAGCAGTTCTTC.